This T cell receptor beta chain is from a study of T cell repertoires in cytomegalovirus infection. At the level of the study: Shared public TCR beta signatures pointed to both CMV infection and a matching HLA type. Regarding the study as a whole: Pooled public TCR beta family frequency picked out CMV carriers with the relevant HLA. Dominant in the ex vivo response were TCR beta clonotypes restricted by HLA-C and specific for CMV.

This clonotype has at least ten counts. Its target is unknown. One entry per CDR3 protein results from TCRdb running MiXCR on the reads. The sample yields almost 500,000 distinct CDR3 sequences, roughly 10% seen once. The V segment lost 1 base and the J segment 6 bases; nucleotides outside the gene matches: 8. The length of the CDR3 is 16 residues. Germline assignment: CDR1 SGHRS and CDR2 YFSETQ. The sequencing sample was made of PBMCs. The gene calls are TRBV5-1 and TRBJ2-2; 8 bases fit TRBD1. This TCR derives from a human donor in good health (CMV status not recorded). Some clones in this sample may be carry-over from other donors' samples. DNA for the CDR3: TGCGCCAGCAGCTTGCCGGGACAGGTTCGGTCCGGGGAGCTGTTTTTT. This translates into CASSLPGQVRSGELFF.